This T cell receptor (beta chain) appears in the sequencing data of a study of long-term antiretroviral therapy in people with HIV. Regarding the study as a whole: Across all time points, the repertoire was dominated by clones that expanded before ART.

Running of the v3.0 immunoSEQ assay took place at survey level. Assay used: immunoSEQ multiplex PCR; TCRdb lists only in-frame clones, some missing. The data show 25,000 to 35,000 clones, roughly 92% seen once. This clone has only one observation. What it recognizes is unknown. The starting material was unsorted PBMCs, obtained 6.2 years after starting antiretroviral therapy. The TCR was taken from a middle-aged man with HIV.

CDR3 sequence reads: CAAKTALIDTGELFF. CDR3 DNA sequence: TGTGCCGCGAAGACGGCGCTCATAGACACCGGGGAGCTGTTTTTT. The chain links TRBV7-9 to TRBJ2-2; no definite D call. The CDR3 has 15 residues. CDR1 is SEHNR and CDR2 is FQNEAQ in the germline V gene (reference sequence). V gave up 11 bases and J gave up 3 bases, with 19 bases separating them.